This T cell receptor beta chain was captured by sequencing in a study of CD8 T cell repertoires and HIV-1 epitope variants. The germline V and J ends were trimmed by 4 bases and 0 bases, with 11 bases remaining between them. From germline, CDR1 is LNHDA and CDR2 SQIVND (reference sequence). The CDR3 has 15 residues. Generated by immunoSEQ multiplex PCR, the TCRdb table keeps only in-frame clones and is missing some. The sample carries 80,000 to 95,000 clones, approximately 70% recorded once. The sample was uncultured baseline CD8+ T cells from peripheral blood mononuclear cells (PBMCs). The receptor comes from a male donor with HIV. This chain joins TRBV19 and TRBJ2-3; D is possibly TRBD1 (5 bases). For the CDR3, the DNA is TGTGCCAGTAGTAGAACAGGAGTGAGCACAGATACGCAGTATTTT. It specifies CASSRTGVSTDTQYF. The full variable domain, with the rest looked up from reference TRBV19 and TRBJ2-3, is DGGITQSPKYLFRKEGQNVTLSCEQNLNHDAMYWYRQDPGQGLRLIYYSQIVNDFQKGDIAEGYSVSREKKESFPLTVTSAQKNPTAFYLCASSRTGVSTDTQYFGPGTRLTVL.